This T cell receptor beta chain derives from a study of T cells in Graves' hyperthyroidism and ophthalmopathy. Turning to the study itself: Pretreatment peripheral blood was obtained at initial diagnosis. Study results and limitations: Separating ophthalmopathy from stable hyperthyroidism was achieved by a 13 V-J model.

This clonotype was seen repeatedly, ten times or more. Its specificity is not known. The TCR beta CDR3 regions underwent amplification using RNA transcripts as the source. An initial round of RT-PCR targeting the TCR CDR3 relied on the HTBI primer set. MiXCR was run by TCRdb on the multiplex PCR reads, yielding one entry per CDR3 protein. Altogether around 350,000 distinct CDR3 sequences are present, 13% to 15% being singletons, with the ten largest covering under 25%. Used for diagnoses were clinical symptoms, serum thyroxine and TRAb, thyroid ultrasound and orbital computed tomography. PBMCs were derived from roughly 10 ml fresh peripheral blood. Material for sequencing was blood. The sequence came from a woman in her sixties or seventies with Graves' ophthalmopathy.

The CDR3 DNA sequence: TGCAGTGCTAGAGGGCTAGCGGGAGTCAATGAGCAGTTCTTC. Residues: CSARGLAGVNEQFF. The chain joins TRBV20-1 to TRBJ2-1; 10 nucleotides match TRBD2. The CDR3 has 14 residues. In germline, CDR1 is DFQATT, CDR2 SNEGSKA (reference sequence). V gave up 1 base and J gave up 6 bases; unmatched junction bases: 3.